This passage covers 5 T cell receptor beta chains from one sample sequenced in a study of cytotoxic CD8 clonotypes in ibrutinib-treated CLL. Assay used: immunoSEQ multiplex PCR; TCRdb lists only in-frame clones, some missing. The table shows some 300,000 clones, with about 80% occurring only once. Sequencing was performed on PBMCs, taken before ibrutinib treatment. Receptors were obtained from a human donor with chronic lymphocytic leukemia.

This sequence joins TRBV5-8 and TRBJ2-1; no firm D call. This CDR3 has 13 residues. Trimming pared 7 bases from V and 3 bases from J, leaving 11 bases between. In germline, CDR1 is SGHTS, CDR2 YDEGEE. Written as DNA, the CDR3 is TGTGCCAGCGGTTTCGTAGGCTACAATGAGCAGTTCTTC. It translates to CASGFVGYNEQFF.

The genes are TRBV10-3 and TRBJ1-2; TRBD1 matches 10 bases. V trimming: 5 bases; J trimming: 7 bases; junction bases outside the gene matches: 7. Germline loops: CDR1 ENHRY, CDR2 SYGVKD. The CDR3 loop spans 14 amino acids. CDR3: CAISSPGTGAGYTF. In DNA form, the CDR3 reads TGTGCCATCAGTAGCCCCGGGACAGGGGCTGGCTACACCTTC.

CDR3 nucleotides: TGTGCCACCCAGTGGGGTGCGGGAGCAGAGACCCAGTACTTC. Protein sequence: CATQWGAGAETQYF. The chain is built from TRBV15 and TRBJ2-5; TRBD2 aligns across 7 bases. Germline V gene data show CDR1 as LNHNV and CDR2 as YYDKDF (reference sequence). CDR3 length: 14 amino acids. V gave up 8 bases and J gave up 4 bases; unmatched junction bases: 10.

The CDR3 nucleotides are TGTGCCAGCAGTTCTAACAGGGGGCTTGACTATGGCTACACCTTC. Protein product: CASSSNRGLDYGYTF. The chain has TRBV6-5 and TRBJ1-2, with TRBD1 matching over 9 bases. From germline, CDR1 is MNHEY and CDR2 SVGAGI. This CDR3 is 15 amino acids long. With 4 bases clipped from V and 3 bases from J, the junction kept 6 bases outside the gene matches.

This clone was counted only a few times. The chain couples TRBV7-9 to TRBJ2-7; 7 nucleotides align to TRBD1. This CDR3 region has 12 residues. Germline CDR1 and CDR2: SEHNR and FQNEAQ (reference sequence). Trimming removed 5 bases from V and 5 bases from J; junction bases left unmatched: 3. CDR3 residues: CASSPTGDEQYF. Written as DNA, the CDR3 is TGTGCCAGCAGCCCTACAGGGGACGAGCAGTACTTC.